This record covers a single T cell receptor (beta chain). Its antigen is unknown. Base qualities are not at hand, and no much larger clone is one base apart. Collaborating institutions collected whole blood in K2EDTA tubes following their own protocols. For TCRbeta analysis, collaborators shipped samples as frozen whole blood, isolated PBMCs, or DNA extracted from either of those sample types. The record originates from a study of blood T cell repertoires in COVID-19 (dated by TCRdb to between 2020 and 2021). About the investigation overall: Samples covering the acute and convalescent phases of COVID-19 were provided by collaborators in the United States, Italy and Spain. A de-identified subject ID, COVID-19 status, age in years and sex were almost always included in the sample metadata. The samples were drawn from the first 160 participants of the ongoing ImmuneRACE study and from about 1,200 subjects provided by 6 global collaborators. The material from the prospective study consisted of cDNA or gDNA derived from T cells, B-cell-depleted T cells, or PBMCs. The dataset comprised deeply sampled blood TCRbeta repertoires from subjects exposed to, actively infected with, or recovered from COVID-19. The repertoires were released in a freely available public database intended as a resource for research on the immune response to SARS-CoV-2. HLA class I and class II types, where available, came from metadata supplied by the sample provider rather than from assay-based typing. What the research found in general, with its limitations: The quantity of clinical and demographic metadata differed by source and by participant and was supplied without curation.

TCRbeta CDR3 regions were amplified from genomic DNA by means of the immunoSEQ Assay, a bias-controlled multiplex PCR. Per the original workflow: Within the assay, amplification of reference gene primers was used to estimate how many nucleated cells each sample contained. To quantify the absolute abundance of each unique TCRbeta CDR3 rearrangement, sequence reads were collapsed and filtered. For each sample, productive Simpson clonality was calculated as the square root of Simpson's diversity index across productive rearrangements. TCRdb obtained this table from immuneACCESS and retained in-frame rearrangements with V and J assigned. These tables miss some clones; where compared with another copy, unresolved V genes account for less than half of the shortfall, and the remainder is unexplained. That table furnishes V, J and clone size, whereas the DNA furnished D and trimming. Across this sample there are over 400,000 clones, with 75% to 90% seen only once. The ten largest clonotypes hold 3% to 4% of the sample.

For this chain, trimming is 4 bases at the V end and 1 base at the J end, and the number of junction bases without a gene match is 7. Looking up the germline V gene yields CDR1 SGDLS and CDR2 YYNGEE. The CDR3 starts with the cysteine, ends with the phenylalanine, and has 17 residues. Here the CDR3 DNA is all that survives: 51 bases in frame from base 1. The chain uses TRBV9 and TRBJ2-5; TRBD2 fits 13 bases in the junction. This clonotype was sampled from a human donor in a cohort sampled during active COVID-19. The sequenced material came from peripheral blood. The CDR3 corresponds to CASSKGTSGALQETQYF. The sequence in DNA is TGTGCCAGCAGCAAGGGGACTAGCGGGGCCCTCCAAGAGACCCAGTACTTC. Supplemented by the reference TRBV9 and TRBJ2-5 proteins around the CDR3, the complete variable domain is DSGVTQTPKHLITATGQRVTLRCSPRSGDLSVYWYQQSLDQGLQFLIQYYNGEERAKGNILERFSAQQFPDLHSELNLSSLELGDSALYFCASSKGTSGALQETQYFGPGTRLLVL.